The 21 T cell receptor beta chains listed next were all sequenced from one sample in a study of T cell responses to AZD1222 COVID-19 vaccine. TCRdb's copy holds only in-frame clones and misses some; the assay was immunoSEQ multiplex PCR. The profile shows approximately 180,000 clones, about 93% of them singletons. The sample here was peripheral blood, taken 28 days after the second dose of the MenACWY control vaccine. The receptors were gathered from an adult who received the MenACWY meningococcal vaccine as a control.

The CDR3 region is CASSSWDRGNTIYF. CDR3 bases: TGTGCCAGCAGCTCGTGGGACAGGGGAAACACCATATATTTT. The rearrangement links TRBV3-1 (or the pseudogene TRBV3-2) to TRBJ1-3; 8 nucleotides agree with TRBD1. The CDR3 covers 14 residues. CDR1 is LGHDT and CDR2 is YNNKEL in the germline V gene (reference sequence). V lost 5 bases, J lost 4 bases, and 4 bases stayed unmatched.

V and J are TRBV4-3 and TRBJ2-3, with D perhaps matching TRBD1 (5 bases). CDR3 size: 15 residues. The V end was cut by 4 bases, the J end by 2 bases, with 13 bases between. Germline V CDR1 and CDR2: LGHNA, YSLEER. In DNA form, the CDR3 reads TGCGCCAGCAGCCTTGGGGCGTTGTACACAGATACGCAGTATTTT. Translating gives CASSLGALYTDTQYF.

This CDR3 is CASSTHGGTEAFF. The CDR3 DNA sequence: TGTGCCAGCAGTACCCATGGGGGCACTGAAGCTTTCTTT. The chain couples TRBV2 to TRBJ1-1, with D possibly TRBD1 on 5 matching bases. The V end lost 5 bases, the J end lost 4 bases, and 11 bases lay between the germline ends. This CDR3 comprises 13 residues. Germline assignment: CDR1 SNHLY and CDR2 FYNNEI.

The chain has TRBV7-2 and TRBJ1-4, with D uncertain. Trimming left V 0 bases short and J 2 bases short, with 13 bases between. Germline lookup yields CDR1 SGHTA and CDR2 FQGNSA. This CDR3 is 17 amino acids long. The CDR3 protein is CASSLARGRGTNEKLFF. Here the CDR3 DNA reads TGTGCCAGCAGCTTAGCGCGGGGTCGGGGTACTAATGAAAAACTGTTTTTT.

The rearrangement uses TRBV6-5 and TRBJ2-7; weak D call: TRBD1 (5 bases). CDR1 and CDR2 from the germline V gene are MNHEY and SVGAGI. V was cut by 6 bases and J by 5 bases, with 14 bases left in between. The CDR3 covers 13 residues. The chain's CDR3 is CASRAGYRNEQYF. CDR3 in DNA: TGTGCCAGCAGGGCAGGGTACCGGAACGAGCAGTACTTC.

The rearrangement links TRBV9 to TRBJ1-5, with TRBD1 matching 10 bases. CDR1 and CDR2 from the germline V gene are SGDLS and YYNGEE. Trimming took 3 bases from V and 4 from J; bases not matched to a gene: 7. The CDR3 contains 16 residues. This chain's CDR3 is CASSGDRGGNNQPQHF. CDR3 coding DNA: TGTGCCAGCAGCGGGGACAGGGGCGGCAATAATCAGCCCCAGCATTTT.

This chain joins TRBV6-5 and TRBJ2-2; TRBD1 matches at 7 bases. Germline V lookup: CDR1 MNHEY, CDR2 SVGAGI. This CDR3 is 15 amino acids long. J lost 4 bases, V lost 7 bases, and 9 bases had no gene match. The CDR3 loop reads CASTINRGFTGELFF. CDR3 coding DNA: TGTGCCAGCACCATAAACAGGGGATTCACCGGGGAGCTGTTTTTT.

This clone has only one observation. The CDR3 coding sequence is TGCGCCAGCAGCTCAACAGAGGGTGACGAAAAACTGTTTTTT. This encodes CASSSTEGDEKLFF. This rearrangement joins TRBV4-1 to TRBJ1-4; the D is unclear. This CDR3 has 14 amino acids. Between the trimmed V and J ends, which lost 5 bases and 8 bases, there was a span of 15 bases. The germline CDR1 and CDR2 sequences are MGHRA and YSYEKL.

This chain joins TRBV7-8 and TRBJ2-2; D might be TRBD1 (6 bases). Germline V gives CDR1 SGHVS, CDR2 FQNEAQ. This CDR3 comprises 14 residues. Trimming cost V 5 bases and J 1 base, with 8 bases left between them. The CDR3 reads CASSTGRNTGELFF. The CDR3 DNA reads as TGTGCCAGCAGCACAGGGAGGAACACCGGGGAGCTGTTTTTT.

As for this clone: The junction and the germline gene differ at one end; a read error may be behind it. This rearrangement joins TRBV5-1 to TRBJ1-3; D is undetermined. Germline-derived CDR1 and CDR2 are SGHRS and YFSETQ. CDR3 length: 14 residues. CDR3 protein: CASSLEGFGDTIYF. The CDR3 DNA is TGCGCCAGCAGCTTGGAAGGGTTTGGAGACACCATATATTTT. The full variable domain, rest sourced from reference TRBV5-1 and TRBJ1-3, is KAGVTQTPRYLIKTRGQQVTLSCSPISGHRSVSWYQQTPGQGLQFLFEYFSETQRNKGNFPGRFSGRQFSNSRSEMNVSTLELGDSALYLCASSLEGFGDTIYFGEGSWLTVV.

This chain connects TRBV7-9 to TRBJ2-5; D might be TRBD1 or TRBD2, each matching 6 bases. The CDR3 consists of 18 residues. Germline CDR1 is SEHNR and CDR2 is FQNEAQ (reference sequence). V was shortened by 4 bases and J by 0 bases, with 21 bases between the two germline ends. CDR3 region: CASSSWGALVPNQETQYF. The DNA of the CDR3 is TGTGCCAGCAGCTCCTGGGGGGCTCTAGTCCCGAACCAAGAGACCCAGTACTTC.

On this clone: One end of the junction is discordant with germline, which a read error may explain. The chain links TRBV25-1 to TRBJ1-2; a weak D match, TRBD1 (6 bases). CDR3 length: 13 amino acids. Germline CDR1 is MGHDK and CDR2 is SYGVNS. This CDR3 is CASSATGNYDYTF. CDR3 DNA sequence: TGTGCCAGCAGTGCGACAGGAAACTATGACTACACCTTC.

This chain links TRBV6-5 with TRBJ1-1; D may be TRBD1 (5 bases). The V end was cut by 8 bases, the J end by 4 bases, with 14 bases between. Germline-derived CDR1 and CDR2 are MNHEY and SVGAGI. This CDR3 is built from 13 residues. As DNA, the CDR3 is TGTGCCAGCGATGACAGAAGATCCACTGAAGCTTTCTTT. This gives the protein CASDDRRSTEAFF.

This clone was seen just once. The gene calls are TRBV10-3 and TRBJ1-6; D is perhaps TRBD1 (5 bases). V was trimmed by 0 bases and J by 7 bases, leaving 16 bases between them. The CDR3 is made up of 17 amino acids. CDR1 is ENHRY and CDR2 is SYGVKD in the germline V gene. CDR3 residues: CAISESGPRRTNSPLHF. Written as DNA, the CDR3 is TGTGCCATCAGTGAGTCGGGACCGAGGAGGACGAATTCACCCCTCCACTTT.

The chain couples TRBV7-2 to TRBJ2-7, with D maybe TRBD1 (6 bases). V was pared by 5 bases and J by 2 bases, with 7 bases between. The CDR3 length is 12 residues. Germline-derived CDR1 and CDR2 are SGHTA and FQGNSA. The CDR3 bases are TGTGCCAGCAGCCGGGACACCTACGAGCAGTACTTC. The encoded protein is CASSRDTYEQYF.

This chain links TRBV18 with TRBJ2-7; D is uncertain. V dropped 0 bases and J dropped 2 bases, with 14 bases sitting between them. This CDR3 has 16 residues. Looked up from germline, CDR1 is KGHSH and CDR2 is LQKENI. The CDR3 region is CASSPPSGMSTYEQYF. As DNA, the CDR3 is TGTGCCAGCTCACCACCGTCGGGTATGAGTACCTACGAGCAGTACTTC. The whole variable domain, remainder taken from reference TRBV18 and TRBJ2-7, is NAGVMQNPRHLVRRRGQEARLRCSPMKGHSHVYWYRQLPEEGLKFMVYLQKENIIDESGMPKERFSAEFPKEGPSILRIQQVVRGDSAAYFCASSPPSGMSTYEQYFGPGTRLTVT.

In its sample, this clone was seen once. Other DNA variants within this sample encode the same CDR3. This chain uses TRBV29-1 with TRBJ1-2, with D possibly matching TRBD1 (5 bases). Deletions cut 6 bases from V and 4 bases from J, with 9 bases between. The germline V gene encodes CDR1 SQVTM and CDR2 ANQGSEA. The CDR3 loop spans 11 amino acids. DNA for the CDR3: TGCAGCGTCGGGACGGTCTATGGCTACACCTTC. Encoded protein: CSVGTVYGYTF.

The gene calls are TRBV7-9 and TRBJ2-1, with 10 nucleotides matching TRBD2. Trimming cost V 7 bases and J 2 bases; bases outside gene matches: 2. The CDR3 is made up of 14 amino acids. From germline, CDR1 is SEHNR and CDR2 FQNEAQ (reference sequence). The CDR3 DNA follows: TGTGCCAGCACCCTAGCGGGGGCCTACAATGAGCAGTTCTTC. Protein sequence: CASTLAGAYNEQFF.

The chain links TRBV6-5 to TRBJ2-5; D is unclear. Germline lookup yields CDR1 MNHEY and CDR2 SVGAGI. CDR3 length: 14 amino acids. The V and J ends lost 2 bases and 1 base respectively, with 8 bases between them. CDR3 DNA sequence: TGTGCCAGCAGTTACCTGGGCCGCCAAGAGACCCAGTACTTC. This translates into CASSYLGRQETQYF.

The chain uses TRBV7-6 and TRBJ1-3; TRBD1 matches at 7 bases. This CDR3 has 20 amino acids. The V gene's germline CDR1 is SGHVS and CDR2 FNYEAQ. J gave up 0 bases and V 5 bases, and 19 bases lay outside the gene matches. The CDR3 loop is CASSASLRDSDFYSGNTIYF. The CDR3 DNA reads as TGTGCCAGCAGCGCAAGCCTCCGGGACAGCGACTTCTACTCTGGAAACACCATATATTTT.

This clone showed up just a few times. The chain links TRBV6-2 or TRBV6-3 to TRBJ1-1, with D hard to call. CDR1 is MNHEY, CDR2 SVGEGT, per germline. V shed 2 bases and J shed 0 bases, with 10 bases lying between them. CDR3 length equals 15 residues. The chain's CDR3 is CASSYHRRMNTEAFF. CDR3 sequence (DNA): TGTGCCAGCAGTTACCACAGACGCATGAACACTGAAGCTTTCTTT.